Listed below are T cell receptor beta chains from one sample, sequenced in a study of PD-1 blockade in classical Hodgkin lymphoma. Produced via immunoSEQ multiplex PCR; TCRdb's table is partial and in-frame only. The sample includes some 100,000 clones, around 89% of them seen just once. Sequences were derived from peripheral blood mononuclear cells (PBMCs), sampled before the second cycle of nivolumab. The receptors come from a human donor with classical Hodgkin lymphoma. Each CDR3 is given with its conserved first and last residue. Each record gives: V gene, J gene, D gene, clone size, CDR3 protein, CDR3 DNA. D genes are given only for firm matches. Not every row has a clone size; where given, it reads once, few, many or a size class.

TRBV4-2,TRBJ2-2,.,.,CASSQDRRAGGELFF,TGTGCCAGCAGCCAAGATCGGAGGGCCGGCGGGGAGCTGTTTTTT
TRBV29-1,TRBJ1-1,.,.,CSVEELADTEAFF,TGCAGCGTTGAGGAATTAGCCGACACTGAAGCTTTCTTT
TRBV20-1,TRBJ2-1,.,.,CSGVYYNEQFF,TGCAGTGGGGTGTATTACAATGAGCAGTTCTTC
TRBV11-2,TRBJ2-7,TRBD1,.,CASSLRTGFGSYEQYF,TGTGCCAGCAGCCTCCGGACAGGGTTTGGTTCCTACGAGCAGTACTTC
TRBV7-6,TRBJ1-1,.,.,CASSWFAKGSRGSEAFF,TGTGCCAGCAGCTGGTTTGCAAAGGGTAGTCGGGGTTCTGAAGCTTTCTTT
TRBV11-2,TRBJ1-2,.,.,CASSPRRGGYGYTF,TGTGCCAGCAGCCCACGGCGAGGAGGGTATGGCTACACCTTC
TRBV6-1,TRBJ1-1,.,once,CASSATRFEAFF,TGTGCCAGCAGTGCTACAAGGTTTGAAGCTTTCTTT
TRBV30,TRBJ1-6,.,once,CAWNFGTANSPLHF,TGTGCCTGGAATTTCGGGACGGCTAATTCACCCCTCCACTTT
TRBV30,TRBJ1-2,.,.,CAWSVRRVSAGYTF,TGTGCCTGGAGTGTACGCAGGGTCTCCGCGGGCTACACCTTC
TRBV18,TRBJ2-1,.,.,CASSQRTGLEQFF,TGTGCCAGCTCACAACGAACCGGGCTTGAGCAGTTCTTC
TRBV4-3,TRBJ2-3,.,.,CASSQDKSLDTQYF,TGCGCCAGCAGCCAAGATAAATCGTTAGATACGCAGTATTTT
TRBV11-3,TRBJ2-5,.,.,CASSLTSSTETQYF,TGTGCCAGCAGCCTAACCTCTAGCACCGAGACCCAGTACTTC
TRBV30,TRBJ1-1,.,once,CAWMPQMNTEAFF,TGTGCCTGGATGCCTCAGATGAACACTGAAGCTTTCTTT